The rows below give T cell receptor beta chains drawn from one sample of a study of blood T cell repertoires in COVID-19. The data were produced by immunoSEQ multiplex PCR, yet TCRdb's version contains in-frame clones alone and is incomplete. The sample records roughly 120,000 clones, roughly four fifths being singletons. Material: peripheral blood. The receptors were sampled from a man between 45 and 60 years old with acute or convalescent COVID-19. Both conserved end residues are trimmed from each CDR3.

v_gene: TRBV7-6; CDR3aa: ASSPQDRGSGGYT
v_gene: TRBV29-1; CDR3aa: SVRGIGQGNTGELF
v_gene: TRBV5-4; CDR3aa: ASSLGGGRYQETQY
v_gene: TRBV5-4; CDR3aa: ASSPPGLAGGREQF
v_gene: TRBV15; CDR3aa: ATSRDHRQGAGELF
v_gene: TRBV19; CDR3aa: ASSPWSQGKADTQY
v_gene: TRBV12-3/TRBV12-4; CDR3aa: ASTLSTDTQY
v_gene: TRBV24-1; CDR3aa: ATSDLNQPQH
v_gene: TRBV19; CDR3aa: ATAGATEAF
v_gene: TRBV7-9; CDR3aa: ASSHITGDYNEQF
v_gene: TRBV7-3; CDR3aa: ASSLIGSGSHEQY
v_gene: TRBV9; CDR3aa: ASSGPGLVGEQF
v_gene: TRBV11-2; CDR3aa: ASSLGWGSGTSTDTQY
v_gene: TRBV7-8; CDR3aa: ASSLVGGVANYGYT
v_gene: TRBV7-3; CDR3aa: ASSLTGAAGRPGELF
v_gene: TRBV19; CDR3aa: ASSPGTSGYEQY
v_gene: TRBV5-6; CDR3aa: ASSTDRQETQY